Reported below is one TCR beta chain. Its antigen is unidentified. This sample is part of a study of OX40 agonist ivuxolimab in advanced cancers. General study points: Among T cells, CD8+ cells averaged more expanded clones than CD4+ cells. Blood T cells, both CD4+ and CD8+, expanded clonally by week 6 at 0.1 to 3.0 mg/kg.

The CDR3 has 12 residues. Between the trimmed V and J ends, which lost 6 bases and 5 bases, there was a span of 8 bases. CDR1 is SNHLY, CDR2 FYNNEI, per germline. Libraries were prepared by immunoSEQ multiplex PCR; TCRdb keeps only in-frame clonotypes and omits some of them. The data contain 60,000 to 75,000 clones, approximately 81% of them singletons. The rearrangement joins TRBV2 to TRBJ2-1; TRBD2 is a possible D gene (6 bases). Specimen: CD4+ or CD8+ T cells sorted from blood, collected in a trial of the OX40 agonist ivuxolimab. The sequence was obtained from an adult with an advanced solid tumor such as melanoma, head and neck, liver or kidney cancer. In DNA form, the CDR3 reads TGTGCCAGCAGCTGGGGGGACAATGAGCAGTTCTTC. It is translated as CASSWGDNEQFF.